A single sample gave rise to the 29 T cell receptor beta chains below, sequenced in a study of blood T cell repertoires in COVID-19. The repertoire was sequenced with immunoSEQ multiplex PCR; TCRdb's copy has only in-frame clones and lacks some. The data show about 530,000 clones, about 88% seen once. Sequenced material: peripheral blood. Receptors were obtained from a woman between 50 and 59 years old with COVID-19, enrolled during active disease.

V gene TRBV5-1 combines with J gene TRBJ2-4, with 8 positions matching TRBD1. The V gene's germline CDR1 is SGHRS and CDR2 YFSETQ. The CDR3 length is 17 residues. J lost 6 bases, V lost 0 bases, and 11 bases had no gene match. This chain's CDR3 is CASSLAPGGEMGNIQYF. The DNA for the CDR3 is TGCGCCAGCAGCTTGGCCCCAGGGGGCGAGATGGGAAACATTCAGTACTTC.

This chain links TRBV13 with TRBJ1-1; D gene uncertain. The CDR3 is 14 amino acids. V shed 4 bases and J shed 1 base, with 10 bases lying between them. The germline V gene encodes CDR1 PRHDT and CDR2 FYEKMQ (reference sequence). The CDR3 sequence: CASSSRGRNTEAFF. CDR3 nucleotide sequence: TGTGCCAGCAGCTCGCGGGGAAGGAACACTGAAGCTTTCTTT.

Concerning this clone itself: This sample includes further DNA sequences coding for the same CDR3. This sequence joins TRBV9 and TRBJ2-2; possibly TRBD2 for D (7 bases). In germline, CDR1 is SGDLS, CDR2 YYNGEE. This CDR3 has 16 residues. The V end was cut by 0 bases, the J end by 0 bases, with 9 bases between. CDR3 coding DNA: TGTGCCAGCAGCGTAGAGGGGGGGCCGAACACCGGGGAGCTGTTTTTT. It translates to CASSVEGGPNTGELFF.

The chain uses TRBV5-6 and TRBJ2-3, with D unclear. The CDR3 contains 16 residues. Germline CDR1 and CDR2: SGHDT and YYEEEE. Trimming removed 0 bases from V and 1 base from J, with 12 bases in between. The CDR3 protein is CASSLAPSYRTDTQYF. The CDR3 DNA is TGTGCCAGCAGCTTGGCCCCTAGTTACCGCACAGATACGCAGTATTTT. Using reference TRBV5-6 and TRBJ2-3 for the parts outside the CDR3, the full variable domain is DAGVTQSPTHLIKTRGQQVTLRCSPKSGHDTVSWYQQALGQGPQFIFQYYEEEERQRGNFPDRFSGHQFPNYSSELNVNALLLGDSALYLCASSLAPSYRTDTQYFGPGTRLTVL.

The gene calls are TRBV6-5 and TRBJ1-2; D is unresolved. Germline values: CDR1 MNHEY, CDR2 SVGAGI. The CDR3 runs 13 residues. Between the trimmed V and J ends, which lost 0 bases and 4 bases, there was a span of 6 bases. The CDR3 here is CASSYSGFYGYTF. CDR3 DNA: TGTGCCAGCAGTTACTCCGGGTTCTATGGCTACACCTTC.

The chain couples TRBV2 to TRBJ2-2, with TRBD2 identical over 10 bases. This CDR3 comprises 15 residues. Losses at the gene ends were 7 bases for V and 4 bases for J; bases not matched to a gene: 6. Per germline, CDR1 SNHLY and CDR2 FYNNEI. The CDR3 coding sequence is TGTGCCAGCATCGGGCTAGCGGGGGCCACCGGGGAGCTGTTTTTT. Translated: CASIGLAGATGELFF. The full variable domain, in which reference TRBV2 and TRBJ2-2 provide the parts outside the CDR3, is EPEVTQTPSHQVTQMGQEVILRCVPISNHLYFYWYRQILGQKVEFLVSFYNNEISEKSEIFDDQFSVERPDGSNFTLKIRSTKLEDSAMYFCASIGLAGATGELFFGEGSRLTVL.

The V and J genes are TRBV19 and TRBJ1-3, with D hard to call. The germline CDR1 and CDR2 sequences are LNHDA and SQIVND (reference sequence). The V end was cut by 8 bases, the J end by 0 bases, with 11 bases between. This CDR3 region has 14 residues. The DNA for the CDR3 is TGTGCCAGTCAGGCCTTCCACTCTGGAAACACCATATATTTT. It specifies CASQAFHSGNTIYF.

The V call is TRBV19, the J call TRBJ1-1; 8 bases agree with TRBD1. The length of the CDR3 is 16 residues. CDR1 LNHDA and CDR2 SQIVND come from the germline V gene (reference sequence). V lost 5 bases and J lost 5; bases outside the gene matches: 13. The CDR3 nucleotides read TGTGCCAGTAGTTTCTTCCAGGGCAGGGGGCGGACTGAAGCTTTCTTT. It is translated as CASSFFQGRGRTEAFF.

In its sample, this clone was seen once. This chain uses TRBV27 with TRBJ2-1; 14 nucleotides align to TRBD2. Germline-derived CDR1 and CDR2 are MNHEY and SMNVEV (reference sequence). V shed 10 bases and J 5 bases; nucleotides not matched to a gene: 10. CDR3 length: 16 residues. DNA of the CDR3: TGTGCCAATTCGACTAGCGGGGGGGCCGAGGACAATGAGCAGTTCTTC. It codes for CANSTSGGAEDNEQFF.

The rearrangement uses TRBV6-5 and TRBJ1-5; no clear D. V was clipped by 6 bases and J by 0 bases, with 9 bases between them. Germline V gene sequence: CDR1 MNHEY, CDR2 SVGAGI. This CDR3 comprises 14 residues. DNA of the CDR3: TGTGCCAGCAGGCCCCAGTATAGCAATCAGCCCCAGCATTTT. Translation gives CASRPQYSNQPQHF.

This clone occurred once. Here the CDR3 reads CASSRLGGTEAFF. As DNA, the CDR3 is TGTGCCAGCAGCCGGTTGGGGGGGACTGAAGCTTTCTTT. The V gene is TRBV11-2, the J gene TRBJ1-1; TRBD1 might be the D (5 bases). V was shortened by 5 bases and J by 5 bases, with 12 bases between the two germline ends. Germline CDR1 SGHAT, CDR2 FQNNGV. The CDR3 is made up of 13 amino acids. The variable domain in full, completed from reference TRBV11-2 and TRBJ1-1, reads EAGVAQSPRYKIIEKRQSVAFWCNPISGHATLYWYQQILGQGPKLLIQFQNNGVVDDSQLPKDRFSAERLKGVDSTLKIQPAKLEDSAVYLCASSRLGGTEAFFGQGTRLTVV.

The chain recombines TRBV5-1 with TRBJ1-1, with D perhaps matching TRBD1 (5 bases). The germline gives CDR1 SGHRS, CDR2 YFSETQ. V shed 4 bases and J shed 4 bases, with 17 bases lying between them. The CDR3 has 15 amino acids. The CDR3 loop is CASSPGRTPVTEAFF. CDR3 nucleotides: TGCGCCAGCAGCCCCGGACGGACACCGGTCACTGAAGCTTTCTTT.

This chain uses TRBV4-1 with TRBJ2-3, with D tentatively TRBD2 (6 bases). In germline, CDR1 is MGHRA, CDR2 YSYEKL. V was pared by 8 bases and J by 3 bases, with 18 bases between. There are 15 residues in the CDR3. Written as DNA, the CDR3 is TGCGCCAGCCGCGGATCGGGCGGGGCGACAGATACGCAGTATTTT. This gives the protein CASRGSGGATDTQYF.

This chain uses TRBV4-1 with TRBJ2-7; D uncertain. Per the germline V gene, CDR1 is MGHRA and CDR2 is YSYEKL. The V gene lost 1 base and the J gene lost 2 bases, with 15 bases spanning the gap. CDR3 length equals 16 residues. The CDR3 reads CASSQANRDRPYEQYF. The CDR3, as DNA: TGCGCCAGCAGCCAAGCCAACAGAGATAGACCCTACGAGCAGTACTTC.

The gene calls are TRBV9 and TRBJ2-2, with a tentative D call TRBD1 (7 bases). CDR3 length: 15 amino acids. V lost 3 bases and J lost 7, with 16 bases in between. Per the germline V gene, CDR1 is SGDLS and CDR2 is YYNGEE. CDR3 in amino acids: CASSARGQWGGELFF. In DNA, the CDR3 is TGTGCCAGCAGCGCGCGGGGACAGTGGGGCGGGGAGCTGTTTTTT.

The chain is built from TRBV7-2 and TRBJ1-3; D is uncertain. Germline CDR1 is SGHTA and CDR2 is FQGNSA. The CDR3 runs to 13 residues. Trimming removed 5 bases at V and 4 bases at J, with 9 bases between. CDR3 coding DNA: TGTGCCAGCAGCCCCCAGGTGGGAAACACCATATATTTT. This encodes CASSPQVGNTIYF.

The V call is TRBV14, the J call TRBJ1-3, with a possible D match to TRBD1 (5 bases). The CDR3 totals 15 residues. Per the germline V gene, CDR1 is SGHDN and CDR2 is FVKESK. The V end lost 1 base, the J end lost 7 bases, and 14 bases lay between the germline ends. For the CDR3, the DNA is TGTGCCAGCAGCCAAGTGGCGGGGGTACGGAACACCATATATTTT. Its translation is CASSQVAGVRNTIYF.

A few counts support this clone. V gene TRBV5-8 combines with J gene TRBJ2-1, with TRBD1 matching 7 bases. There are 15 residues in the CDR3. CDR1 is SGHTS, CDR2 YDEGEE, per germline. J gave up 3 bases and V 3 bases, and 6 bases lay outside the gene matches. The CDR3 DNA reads TGTGCCAGCAGCTGGTCAACAGGGGACTACAATGAGCAGTTCTTC. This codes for CASSWSTGDYNEQFF.

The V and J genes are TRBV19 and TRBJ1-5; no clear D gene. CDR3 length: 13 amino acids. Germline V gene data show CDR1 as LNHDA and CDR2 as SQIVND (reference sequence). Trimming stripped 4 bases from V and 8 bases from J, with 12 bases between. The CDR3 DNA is TGTGCCAGTAGTACCCATTCACGGGAGCCCCAGCATTTT. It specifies CASSTHSREPQHF.

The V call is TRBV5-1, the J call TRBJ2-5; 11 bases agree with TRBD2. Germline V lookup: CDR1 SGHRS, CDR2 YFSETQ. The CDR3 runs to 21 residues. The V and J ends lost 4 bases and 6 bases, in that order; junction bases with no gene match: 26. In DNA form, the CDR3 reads TGCGCCAGCAGCCTAAAATTGACTAGCGGGGTCGGGGGACGTGGGGTGAAGACCCAGTACTTC. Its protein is CASSLKLTSGVGGRGVKTQYF.

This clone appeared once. The CDR3 bases are TGTGCCAGCTCACCATCGGGACAGACCTACGAGCAGTACTTC. It translates to CASSPSGQTYEQYF. The genes are TRBV18 and TRBJ2-7, with 7 positions matching TRBD1. Germline V lookup: CDR1 KGHSH, CDR2 LQKENI. This CDR3 region has 14 residues. J gave up 2 bases and V 2 bases, and 3 bases lay outside the gene matches.

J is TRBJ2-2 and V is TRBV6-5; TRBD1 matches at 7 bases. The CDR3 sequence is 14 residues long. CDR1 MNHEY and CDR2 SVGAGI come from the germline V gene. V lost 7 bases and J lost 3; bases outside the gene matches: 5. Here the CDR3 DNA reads TGTGCCAGCACCGGGACAGACTACACCGGGGAGCTGTTTTTT. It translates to CASTGTDYTGELFF.

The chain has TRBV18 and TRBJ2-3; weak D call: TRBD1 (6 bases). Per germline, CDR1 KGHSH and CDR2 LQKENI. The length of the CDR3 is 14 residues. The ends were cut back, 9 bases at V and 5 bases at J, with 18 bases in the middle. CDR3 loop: CASRMGAEGDTQYF. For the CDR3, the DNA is TGTGCCAGTCGGATGGGGGCTGAGGGAGATACGCAGTATTTT.

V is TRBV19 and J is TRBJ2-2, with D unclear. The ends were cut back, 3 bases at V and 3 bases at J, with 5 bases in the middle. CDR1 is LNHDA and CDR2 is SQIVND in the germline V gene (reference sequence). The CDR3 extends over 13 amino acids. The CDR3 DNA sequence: TGTGCCAGTAGTATGAGAGACACCGGGGAGCTGTTTTTT. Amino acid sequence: CASSMRDTGELFF.

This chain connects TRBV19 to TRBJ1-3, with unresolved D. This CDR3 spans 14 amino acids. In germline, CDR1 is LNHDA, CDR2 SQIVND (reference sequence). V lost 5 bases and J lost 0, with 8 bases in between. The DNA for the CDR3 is TGTGCCAGTAGTCCGCTAAGCTCTGGAAACACCATATATTTT. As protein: CASSPLSSGNTIYF.

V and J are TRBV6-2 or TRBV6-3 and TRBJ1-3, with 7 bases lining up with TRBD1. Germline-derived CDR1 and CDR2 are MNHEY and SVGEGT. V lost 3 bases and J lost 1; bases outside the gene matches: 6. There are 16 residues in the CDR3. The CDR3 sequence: CASSYLGQVSGNTIYF. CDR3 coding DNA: TGTGCCAGCAGTTATCTCGGACAGGTGTCTGGAAACACCATATATTTT.

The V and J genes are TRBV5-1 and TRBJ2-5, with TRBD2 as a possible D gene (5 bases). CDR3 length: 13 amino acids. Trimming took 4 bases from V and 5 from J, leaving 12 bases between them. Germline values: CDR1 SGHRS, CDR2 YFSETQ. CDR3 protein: CASSPDSRETQYF. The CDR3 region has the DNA TGCGCCAGCAGCCCGGACTCAAGGGAGACCCAGTACTTC. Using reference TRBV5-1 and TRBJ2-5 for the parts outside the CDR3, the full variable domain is KAGVTQTPRYLIKTRGQQVTLSCSPISGHRSVSWYQQTPGQGLQFLFEYFSETQRNKGNFPGRFSGRQFSNSRSEMNVSTLELGDSALYLCASSPDSRETQYFGPGTRLLVL.

DNA for the CDR3: TGTGCCAGCAGCATGTCCAGGGGGCGTTCACCCCTCCACTTT. Protein product: CASSMSRGRSPLHF. This sequence joins TRBV28 and TRBJ1-6; 8 bases match TRBD1. Looked up from germline, CDR1 is MDHEN and CDR2 is SYDVKM. This CDR3 has 14 amino acids. The trim removed 6 bases at V and 9 bases at J, leaving 7 bases unmatched.

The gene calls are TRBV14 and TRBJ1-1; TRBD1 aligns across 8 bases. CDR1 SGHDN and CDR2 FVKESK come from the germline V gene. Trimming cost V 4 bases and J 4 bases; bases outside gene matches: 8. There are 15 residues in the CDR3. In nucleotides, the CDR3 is TGTGCCAGCAGCCTAATCCGACAGGGGCCCACTGAAGCTTTCTTT. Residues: CASSLIRQGPTEAFF.